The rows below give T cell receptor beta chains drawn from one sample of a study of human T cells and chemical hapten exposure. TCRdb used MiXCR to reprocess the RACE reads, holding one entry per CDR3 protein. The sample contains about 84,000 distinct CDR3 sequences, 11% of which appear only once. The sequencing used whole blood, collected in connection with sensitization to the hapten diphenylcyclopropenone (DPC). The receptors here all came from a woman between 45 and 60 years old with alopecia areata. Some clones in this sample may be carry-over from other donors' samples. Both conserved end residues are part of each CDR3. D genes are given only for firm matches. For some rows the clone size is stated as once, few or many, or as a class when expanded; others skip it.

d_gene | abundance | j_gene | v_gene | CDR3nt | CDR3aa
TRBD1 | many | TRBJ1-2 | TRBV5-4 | TGTGCCAGCAGCCTACAGGGGGTGAAAGGTGGCTACACCTTC | CASSLQGVKGGYTF
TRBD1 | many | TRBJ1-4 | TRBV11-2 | TGTGCCAGCAGCTTGGACAGGGGCTGGAATGAAAAACTGTTTTTT | CASSLDRGWNEKLFF
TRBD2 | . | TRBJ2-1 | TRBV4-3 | TGCGCCAGCAGCCCCGGGACTAGCGGGAGTGACAATGAGCAGTTCTTC | CASSPGTSGSDNEQFF
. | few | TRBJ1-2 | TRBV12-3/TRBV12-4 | TGTGCCAGCAGTGACGGCAACTATGGCTACACCTTC | CASSDGNYGYTF
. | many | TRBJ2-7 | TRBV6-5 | TGTGCCAGCAGTTACGACCCACCAGGCCCAAGGTACTTC | CASSYDPPGPRYF
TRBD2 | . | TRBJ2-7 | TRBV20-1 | TGCAGTGCCTGGACTAGCGGAGGCGACGAGCAGTACTTC | CSAWTSGGDEQYF
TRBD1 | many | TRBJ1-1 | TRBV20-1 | TGCAGTGCTAGAGACGGGACAGCTTACACTGAAGCTTTCTTT | CSARDGTAYTEAFF
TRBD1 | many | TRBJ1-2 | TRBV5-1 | TGCGCCAGCAGCCCGGGACAGGGAACTAACTATGGCTACACCTTC | CASSPGQGTNYGYTF
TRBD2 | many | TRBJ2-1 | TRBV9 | TGTGCCAGCAGCGTAGGGTCAAGCGGGGTTTCCTACAATGAGCAGTTCTTC | CASSVGSSGVSYNEQFF
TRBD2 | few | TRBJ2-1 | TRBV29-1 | TGCAGCGTTGACAAGGGAGGGCCCTACAATGAGCAGTTCTTC | CSVDKGGPYNEQFF
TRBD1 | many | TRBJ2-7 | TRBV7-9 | TGTGCCAGCAGCCTGACAGGGGACGAGCAGTACTTC | CASSLTGDEQYF
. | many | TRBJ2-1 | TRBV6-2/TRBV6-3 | TGTGCCAGCAGTCGGAGGGATTGGGAGCAGTTCTTC | CASSRRDWEQFF
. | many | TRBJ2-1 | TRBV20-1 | TGCAGTGCTAGAGATTACAGAAGGGTCAATGAGCAGTTCTTC | CSARDYRRVNEQFF
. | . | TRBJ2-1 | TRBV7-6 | TGTGCCAGCAGCCGAAGTTCGGGAGTTTACAATGAGCAGTTCTTC | CASSRSSGVYNEQFF